This T cell receptor (beta chain) was retrieved from a study of cytomegalovirus exposure and HLA in healthy donors. Study information: Among about 179 million T cells, an earlier analysis found roughly 100 million unique TCR beta sequences. Out of approximately 400 genotyped donors, roughly 83% belonged to the Caucasian-associated ancestry cluster.

Findings and caveats of the study: The classifier reportedly diagnosed cytomegalovirus status with high sensitivity and specificity.

From germline, CDR1 is SGHNT and CDR2 YYREEE (reference sequence). V dropped 2 bases and J dropped 2 bases, with 22 bases sitting between them. The CDR3 covers 18 residues. Concerning this clone itself: Its antigen is unknown.

The PCR employed 60 Vbeta primers together with 13 Jbeta primers. Using immunoSEQ multiplex PCR, the repertoire was profiled, and TCRdb retains in-frame clones only, with some absent. The sample yields more than 110,000 clones, almost 80% seen once. Sequencing used PBMCs. This TCR was recovered from a young man in good health and CMV-seronegative. J is TRBJ1-2 and V is TRBV5-4; perhaps TRBD1 as D (6 bases). For the CDR3, the DNA is TGTGCCAGCAGCTTACCCATCGCCCTGGACAGTCCAAACTATGGCTACACCTTC. It yields the protein CASSLPIALDSPNYGYTF.